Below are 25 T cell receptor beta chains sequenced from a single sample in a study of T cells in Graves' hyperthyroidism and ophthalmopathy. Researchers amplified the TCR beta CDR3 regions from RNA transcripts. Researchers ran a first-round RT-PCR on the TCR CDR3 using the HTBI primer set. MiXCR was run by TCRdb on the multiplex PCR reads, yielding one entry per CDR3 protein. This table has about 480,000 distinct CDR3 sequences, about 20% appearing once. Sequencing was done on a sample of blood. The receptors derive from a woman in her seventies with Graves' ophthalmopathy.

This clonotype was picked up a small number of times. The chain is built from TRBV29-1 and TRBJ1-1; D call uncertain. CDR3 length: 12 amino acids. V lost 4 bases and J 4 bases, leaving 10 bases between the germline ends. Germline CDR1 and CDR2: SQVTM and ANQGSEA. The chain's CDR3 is CSVGKGGTEAFF. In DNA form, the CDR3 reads TGCAGCGTTGGTAAGGGTGGCACTGAAGCTTTCTTT.

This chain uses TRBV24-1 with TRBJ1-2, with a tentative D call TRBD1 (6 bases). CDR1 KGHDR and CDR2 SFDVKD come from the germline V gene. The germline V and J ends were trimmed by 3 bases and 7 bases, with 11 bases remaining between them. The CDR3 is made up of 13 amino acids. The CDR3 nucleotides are TGTGCCACCAGTGATAGACAGGTGGGTGGCTACACCTTC. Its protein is CATSDRQVGGYTF.

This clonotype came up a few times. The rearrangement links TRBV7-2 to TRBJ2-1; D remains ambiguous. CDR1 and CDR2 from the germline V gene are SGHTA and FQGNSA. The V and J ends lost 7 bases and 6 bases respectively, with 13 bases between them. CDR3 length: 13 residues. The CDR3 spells CASTLSLVNEQFF. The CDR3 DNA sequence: TGTGCCAGCACTCTGAGCTTAGTCAATGAGCAGTTCTTC. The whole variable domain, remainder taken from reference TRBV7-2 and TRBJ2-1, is GAGVSQSPSNKVTEKGKDVELRCDPISGHTALYWYRQSLGQGLEFLIYFQGNSAPDKSGLPSDRFSAERTGGSVSTLTIQRTQQEDSAVYLCASTLSLVNEQFFGPGTRLTVL.

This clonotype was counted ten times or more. CDR3 in amino acids: CASSKRSSYNEQFF. CDR3 nucleotides: TGTGCCAGCTCGAAGCGGAGCTCCTACAATGAGCAGTTCTTC. The chain links TRBV27 to TRBJ2-1, with D perhaps TRBD2 (5 bases). Germline values: CDR1 MNHEY, CDR2 SMNVEV (reference sequence). The CDR3 runs 14 residues. V gave up 8 bases and J gave up 0 bases, with 11 bases separating them.

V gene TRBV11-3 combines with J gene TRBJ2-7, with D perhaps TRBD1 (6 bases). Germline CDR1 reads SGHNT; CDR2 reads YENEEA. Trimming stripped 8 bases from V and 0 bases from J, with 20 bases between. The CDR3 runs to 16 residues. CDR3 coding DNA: TGTGCCAGCTATCCCCCTAGGACAGAACGCTCCTACGAGCAGTACTTC. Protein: CASYPPRTERSYEQYF.

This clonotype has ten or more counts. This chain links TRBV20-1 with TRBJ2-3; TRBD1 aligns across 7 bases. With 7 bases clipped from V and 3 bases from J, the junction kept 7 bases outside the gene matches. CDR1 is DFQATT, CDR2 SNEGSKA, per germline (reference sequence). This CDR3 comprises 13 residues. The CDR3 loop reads CSVSGGLTDTQYF. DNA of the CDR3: TGCAGTGTCTCAGGGGGATTAACAGATACGCAGTATTTT.

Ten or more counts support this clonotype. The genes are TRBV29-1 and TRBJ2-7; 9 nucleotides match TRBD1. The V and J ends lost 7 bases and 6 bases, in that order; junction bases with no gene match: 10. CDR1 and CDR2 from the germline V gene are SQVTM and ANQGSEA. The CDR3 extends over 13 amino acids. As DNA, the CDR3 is TGCAGCGCATACTCCGGGACAGGGACCGAGCAGTACTTC. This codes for CSAYSGTGTEQYF.

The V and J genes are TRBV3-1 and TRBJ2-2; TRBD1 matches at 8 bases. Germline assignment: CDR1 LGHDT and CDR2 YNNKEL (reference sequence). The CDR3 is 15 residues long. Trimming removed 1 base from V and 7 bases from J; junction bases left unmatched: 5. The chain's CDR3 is CASSQAGTGYGELFF. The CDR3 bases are TGTGCCAGCAGCCAAGCCGGGACAGGTTACGGGGAGCTGTTTTTT. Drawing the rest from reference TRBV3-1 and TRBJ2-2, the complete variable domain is DTAVSQTPKYLVTQMGNDKSIKCEQNLGHDTMYWYKQDSKKFLKIMFSYNNKELIINETVPNRFSPKSPDKAHLNLHINSLELGDSAVYFCASSQAGTGYGELFFGEGSRLTVL.

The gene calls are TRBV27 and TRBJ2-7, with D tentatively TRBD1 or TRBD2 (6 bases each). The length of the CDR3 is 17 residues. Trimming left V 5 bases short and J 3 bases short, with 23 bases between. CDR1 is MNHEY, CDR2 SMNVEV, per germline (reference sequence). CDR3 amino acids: CASSPNRVGLSLYEQYF. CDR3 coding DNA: TGTGCCAGCAGTCCTAACAGGGTGGGACTCTCCCTCTACGAGCAGTACTTC.

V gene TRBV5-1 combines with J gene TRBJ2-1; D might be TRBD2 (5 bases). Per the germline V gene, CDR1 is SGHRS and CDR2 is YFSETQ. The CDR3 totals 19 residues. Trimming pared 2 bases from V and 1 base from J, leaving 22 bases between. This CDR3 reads CASSLVGGMAQASYNEQFF. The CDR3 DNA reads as TGCGCCAGCAGCTTAGTTGGAGGCATGGCGCAGGCGTCCTACAATGAGCAGTTCTTC.

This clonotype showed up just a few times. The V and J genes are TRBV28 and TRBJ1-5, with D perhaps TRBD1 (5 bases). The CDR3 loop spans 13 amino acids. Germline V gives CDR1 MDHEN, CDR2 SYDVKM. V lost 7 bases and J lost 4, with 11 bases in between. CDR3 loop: CASTRVGNQPQHF. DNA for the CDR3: TGTGCCAGCACCAGGGTCGGAAATCAGCCCCAGCATTTT.

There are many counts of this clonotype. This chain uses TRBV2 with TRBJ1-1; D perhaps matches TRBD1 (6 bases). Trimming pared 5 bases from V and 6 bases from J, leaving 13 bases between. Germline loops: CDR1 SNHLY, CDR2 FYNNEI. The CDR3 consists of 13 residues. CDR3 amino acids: CASSSTGRAEAFF. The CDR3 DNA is TGTGCCAGCAGTTCGACAGGACGGGCTGAAGCTTTCTTT. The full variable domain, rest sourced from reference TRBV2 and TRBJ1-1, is EPEVTQTPSHQVTQMGQEVILRCVPISNHLYFYWYRQILGQKVEFLVSFYNNEISEKSEIFDDQFSVERPDGSNFTLKIRSTKLEDSAMYFCASSSTGRAEAFFGQGTRLTVV.

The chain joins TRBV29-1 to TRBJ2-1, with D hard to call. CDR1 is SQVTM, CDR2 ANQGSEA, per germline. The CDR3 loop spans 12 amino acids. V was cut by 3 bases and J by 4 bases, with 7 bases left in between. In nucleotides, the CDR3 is TGCAGCGTTGAGAGGAGTTACAATGAGCAGTTCTTC. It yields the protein CSVERSYNEQFF.

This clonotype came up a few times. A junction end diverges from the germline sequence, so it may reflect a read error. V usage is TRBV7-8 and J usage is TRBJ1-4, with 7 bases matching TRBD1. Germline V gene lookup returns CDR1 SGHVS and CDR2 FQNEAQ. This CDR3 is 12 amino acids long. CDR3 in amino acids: CASSLGRGLLYF. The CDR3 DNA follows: TGTGCCAGCAGCTTAGGGAGGGGGCTACTGTATTTT.

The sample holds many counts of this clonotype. The CDR3 sequence is CASSYGDSGSPLHF. The CDR3 bases are TGTGCCAGCAGTTACGGAGACTCAGGATCACCCCTCCACTTT. V usage is TRBV6-2 or TRBV6-3 and J usage is TRBJ1-6; D remains ambiguous. The germline V gene encodes CDR1 MNHEY and CDR2 SVGEGT. Trimming removed 2 bases from V and 10 bases from J, with 12 bases in between. The CDR3 extends over 14 amino acids.

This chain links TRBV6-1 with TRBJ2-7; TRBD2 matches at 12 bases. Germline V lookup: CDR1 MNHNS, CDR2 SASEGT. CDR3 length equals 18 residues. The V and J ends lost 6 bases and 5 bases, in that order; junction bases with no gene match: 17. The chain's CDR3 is CASSLLAGGLRRSHEQYF. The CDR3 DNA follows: TGTGCCAGCAGCCTACTAGCGGGAGGCCTCCGGAGAAGCCACGAGCAGTACTTC.

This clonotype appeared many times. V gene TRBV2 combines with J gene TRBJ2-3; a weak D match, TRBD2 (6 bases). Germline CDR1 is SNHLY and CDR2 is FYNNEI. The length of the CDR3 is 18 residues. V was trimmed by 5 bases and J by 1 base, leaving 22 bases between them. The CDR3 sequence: CASSRPSIAALRTDTQYF. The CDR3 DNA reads TGTGCCAGCAGTCGACCCTCCATAGCGGCCCTTCGCACAGATACGCAGTATTTT.

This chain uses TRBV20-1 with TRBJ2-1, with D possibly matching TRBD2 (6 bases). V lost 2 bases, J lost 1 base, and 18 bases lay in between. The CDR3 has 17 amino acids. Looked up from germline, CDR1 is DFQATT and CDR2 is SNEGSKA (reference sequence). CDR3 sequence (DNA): TGCAGTGCTAGACCCACGGGAGTAGGAAGGTCCTACAATGAGCAGTTCTTC. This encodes CSARPTGVGRSYNEQFF.

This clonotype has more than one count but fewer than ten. The CDR3 here is CASTKGQGWDMNTEAFF. The CDR3 DNA reads TGTGCCAGCACCAAAGGACAGGGATGGGATATGAACACTGAAGCTTTCTTT. The V call is TRBV2, the J call TRBJ1-1; TRBD1 agrees at 8 bases. The CDR3 extends over 17 amino acids. Losses at the gene ends were 7 bases for V and 0 bases for J; bases not matched to a gene: 13. Per germline, CDR1 SNHLY and CDR2 FYNNEI.

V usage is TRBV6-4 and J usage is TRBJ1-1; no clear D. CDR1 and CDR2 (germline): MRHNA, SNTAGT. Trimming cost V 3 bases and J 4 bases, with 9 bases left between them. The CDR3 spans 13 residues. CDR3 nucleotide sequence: TGTGCCAGCAGTGAAGTCGAGGGCACTGAAGCTTTCTTT. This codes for CASSEVEGTEAFF.

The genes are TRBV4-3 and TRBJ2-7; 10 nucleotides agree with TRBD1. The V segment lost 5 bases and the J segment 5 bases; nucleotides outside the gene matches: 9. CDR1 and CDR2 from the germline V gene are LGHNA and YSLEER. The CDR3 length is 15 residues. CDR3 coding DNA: TGCGCCAGCAGCTACGGGACAGGGGTGCTCCACGAGCAGTACTTC. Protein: CASSYGTGVLHEQYF.

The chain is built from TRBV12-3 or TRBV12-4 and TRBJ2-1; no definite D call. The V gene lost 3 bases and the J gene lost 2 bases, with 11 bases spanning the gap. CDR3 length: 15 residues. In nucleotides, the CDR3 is TGTGCCAGCAGTTTTATAACAGAAACCTACAATGAGCAGTTCTTC. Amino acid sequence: CASSFITETYNEQFF.

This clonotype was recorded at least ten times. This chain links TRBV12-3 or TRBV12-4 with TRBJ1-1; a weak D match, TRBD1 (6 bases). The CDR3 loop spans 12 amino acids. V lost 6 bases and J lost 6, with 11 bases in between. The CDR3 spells CASSRGQSEAFF. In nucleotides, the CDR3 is TGTGCCAGCAGCAGGGGACAATCTGAAGCTTTCTTT.

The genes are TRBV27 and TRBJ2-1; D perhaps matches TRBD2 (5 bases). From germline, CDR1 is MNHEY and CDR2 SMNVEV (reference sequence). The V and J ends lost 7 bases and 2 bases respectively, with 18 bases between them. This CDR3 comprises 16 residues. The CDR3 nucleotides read TGTGCCAGCACCAGCCTCACGGGAAGACCCTACAATGAGCAGTTCTTC. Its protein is CASTSLTGRPYNEQFF.

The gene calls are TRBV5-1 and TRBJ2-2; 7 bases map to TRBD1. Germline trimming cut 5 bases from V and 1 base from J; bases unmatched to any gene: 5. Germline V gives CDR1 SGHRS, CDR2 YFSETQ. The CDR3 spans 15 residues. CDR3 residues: CASSPQGENTGELFF. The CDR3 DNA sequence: TGCGCCAGCAGTCCCCAGGGGGAGAACACCGGGGAGCTGTTTTTT.